Below, 32 T cell receptor beta chains from the same sample are listed, as sequenced in a study of spatial heterogeneity in lung cancer. Via MiXCR, TCRdb re-called the 5' RACE reads, giving one row per CDR3 protein. The repertoire holds about 11,000 distinct CDR3 sequences, with about 3.8% as singletons. Stated time point: sample taken at primary tumor resection. The source was PBMCs, collected at surgery. These receptors all come from a female donor with early-stage non-small cell lung cancer.

This clonotype rates as medium-sized. V is TRBV28 and J is TRBJ2-1; 14 bases line up with TRBD2. Unmatched junction bases numbered 15, after V lost 0 bases and J lost 2 bases. This CDR3 is built from 22 residues. Germline V gene sequence: CDR1 MDHEN, CDR2 SYDVKM. The CDR3 sequence is CASSLWSGLAGAQGSPYNEQFF. The CDR3 nucleotides are TGTGCCAGCAGTTTATGGTCGGGACTAGCGGGAGCACAAGGGAGCCCCTACAATGAGCAGTTCTTC.

This clonotype has a count of ten or more. The chain has TRBV20-1 and TRBJ2-5; TRBD2 matches at 8 bases. Germline-derived CDR1 and CDR2 are DFQATT and SNEGSKA (reference sequence). The junction had 8 bases not matched to a gene; V was cut back by 4 bases and J by 4 bases. The CDR3 loop spans 14 amino acids. CDR3 DNA sequence: TGCAGTGCTAAGCGACTAGCGAGGGGAGAGACCCAGTACTTC. Protein product: CSAKRLARGETQYF.

This clonotype was seen repeatedly, ten times or more. The gene calls are TRBV20-1 and TRBJ1-5; D not certain. The CDR3 spans 8 residues. Germline CDR1 and CDR2: DFQATT and SNEGSKA (reference sequence). The CDR3 sequence: CSDRPQHF. The CDR3 nucleotides are TGCAGCGACCGGCCCCAGCATTTT.

This clonotype occurred many times. V is TRBV9 and J is TRBJ2-5; D is undetermined. CDR1 SGDLS and CDR2 YYNGEE come from the germline V gene. The CDR3 loop spans 13 amino acids. V was shortened by 4 bases and J by 4 bases, with 11 bases between the two germline ends. This CDR3 is CASSLQTGETQYF. In nucleotides, the CDR3 is TGTGCCAGCAGCCTCCAGACCGGAGAGACCCAGTACTTC.

With respect to this clonotype: This may stem from a read error, because a much larger clone lies one nucleotide away. The gene calls are TRBV28 and TRBJ2-7; 7 nucleotides align to TRBD2. Germline loops: CDR1 MDHEN, CDR2 SYDVKM. This CDR3 spans 15 amino acids. CDR3: CASLRGGSRSYERYF. For the CDR3, the DNA is TGTGCCAGCTTGAGAGGCGGGAGCCGATCCTACGAGCGGTACTTC.

This clonotype has ten or more counts. V and J are TRBV4-3 and TRBJ1-2; 9 bases fit TRBD1. The V gene's germline CDR1 is LGHNA and CDR2 YSLEER. CDR3 length equals 14 residues. Trimming removed 1 base from V and 7 bases from J; junction bases left unmatched: 4. CDR3 sequence reads: CASSQGGTGFGYTF. DNA of the CDR3: TGCGCCAGCAGCCAAGGAGGGACAGGGTTTGGCTACACCTTC.

The rearrangement joins TRBV20-1 to TRBJ2-2, with TRBD2 as a possible D gene (5 bases). The CDR3 extends over 14 amino acids. Germline lookup yields CDR1 DFQATT and CDR2 SNEGSKA (reference sequence). Trimming pared 7 bases from V and 4 bases from J, leaving 16 bases between. CDR3: CSGRGRPSTGELFF. The CDR3 DNA follows: TGCAGTGGGAGAGGGCGCCCCAGCACCGGGGAGCTGTTTTTT.

This clonotype is medium-sized in the sample. The chain is built from TRBV4-3 and TRBJ2-3; D gene ambiguous. Germline CDR1 reads LGHNA; CDR2 reads YSLEER. The CDR3 covers 12 residues. V was pared by 1 base and J by 11 bases, with 10 bases between. The CDR3: CASSQGSTGQYF. The CDR3 DNA sequence: TGCGCCAGCAGCCAAGGGAGCACCGGGCAGTATTTT.

This clonotype has at least ten counts. The CDR3 sequence: CASSPRGMKGNQPQHF. CDR3 nucleotide sequence: TGTGCCAGCTCCCCTCGCGGGATGAAGGGCAATCAGCCCCAGCATTTT. This chain uses TRBV25-1 with TRBJ1-5; D call uncertain. Trimming removed 8 bases at V and 2 bases at J, with 19 bases between. This CDR3 contains 16 residues. Germline lookup yields CDR1 MGHDK and CDR2 SYGVNS.

This clonotype has more than one count but fewer than ten. The V gene is TRBV28, the J gene TRBJ1-4; 8 bases align to TRBD1. Germline loops: CDR1 MDHEN, CDR2 SYDVKM. The V gene end was trimmed by 7 bases and the J gene end by 4 bases; junction bases not matched to a gene: 8. The CDR3 covers 15 residues. The CDR3 DNA reads as TGTGCCAGCACTTTGGTCACAGGGGGTAATGAAAAACTGTTTTTT. Protein product: CASTLVTGGNEKLFF. The variable domain in full, with the rest retrieved from reference TRBV28 and TRBJ1-4, is DVKVTQSSRYLVKRTGEKVFLECVQDMDHENMFWYRQDPGLGLRLIYFSYDVKMKEKGDIPEGYSVSREKKERFSLILESASTNQTSMYLCASTLVTGGNEKLFFGSGTQLSVL.

This clonotype was seen repeatedly, ten times or more. This chain uses TRBV4-3 with TRBJ2-3; D ambiguous. With 1 base removed from V and 5 bases from J, the gap between germline ends came to 16 bases. Germline CDR1 is LGHNA and CDR2 is YSLEER. The length of the CDR3 is 16 residues. The CDR3 nucleotides read TGCGCCAGCAGCCAAGGGCGAACGTTCGGTTTAGATACGCAGTATTTT. Protein sequence: CASSQGRTFGLDTQYF.

This clonotype was seen repeatedly, ten times or more. The chain carries TRBV29-1 and TRBJ2-3; the match to TRBD1 covers 10 bases. The J segment lost 3 bases and the V segment lost 3 bases, leaving 3 bases of the junction unmatched. This CDR3 has 14 amino acids. Germline V gene lookup returns CDR1 SQVTM and CDR2 ANQGSEA. The CDR3 bases are TGCAGCGTTGAGACAGGGGGCGTAACAGATACGCAGTATTTT. The encoded protein is CSVETGGVTDTQYF.

This clonotype was seen ten or more times. The chain joins TRBV7-2 to TRBJ2-3, with D hard to call. This CDR3 region has 15 residues. The V gene lost 5 bases and the J gene lost 2 bases, with 14 bases spanning the gap. CDR1 and CDR2 (germline): SGHTA, FQGNSA. CDR3 residues: CASSQLPEFTDTQYF. In DNA, the CDR3 is TGTGCCAGCAGCCAGCTGCCCGAATTCACAGATACGCAGTATTTT.

At least ten counts were recorded for this clonotype. The chain recombines TRBV20-1 with TRBJ2-7; 8 positions match TRBD1. This CDR3 has 14 residues. J lost 2 bases, V lost 0 bases, and 3 bases had no gene match. Germline V gene data show CDR1 as DFQATT and CDR2 as SNEGSKA (reference sequence). CDR3 coding DNA: TGCAGTGCTAGAGATCAGGGGGCGACCTACGAGCAGTACTTC. Its protein product is CSARDQGATYEQYF.

This clonotype was seen repeatedly, ten times or more. This chain uses TRBV6-6 with TRBJ2-6; D not resolved. The CDR3 totals 15 residues. Trimming took off 6 bases at V and 0 bases at J, with 9 bases between the two ends. CDR1 and CDR2 (germline): MNHNY, SVGAGI (reference sequence). The CDR3 bases are TGTGCCAGCAGCCAGACGGGCTCTGGGGCCAACGTCCTGACTTTC. It codes for CASSQTGSGANVLTF.

This clonotype was seen a few times. J is TRBJ2-3 and V is TRBV2; unclear D gene. V dropped 4 bases and J dropped 0 bases, with 11 bases sitting between them. The CDR3 spans 15 residues. The germline V gene has CDR1 SNHLY and CDR2 FYNNEI. The CDR3 here is CASSAGTSSTDTQYF. As DNA, the CDR3 is TGTGCCAGCAGTGCTGGAACCTCCAGCACAGATACGCAGTATTTT.

Many counts were recorded for this clonotype. The V call is TRBV20-1, the J call TRBJ2-2; D possibly corresponds to TRBD1 (6 bases). This CDR3 has 14 residues. Germline V gene data show CDR1 as DFQATT and CDR2 as SNEGSKA (reference sequence). V was pared by 6 bases and J by 1 base, with 12 bases between. The CDR3 sequence is CSAQETGNTGELFF. The DNA for the CDR3 is TGCAGTGCCCAGGAGACAGGGAACACCGGGGAGCTGTTTTTT.

V is TRBV5-5 and J is TRBJ2-7; D is possibly TRBD1 (5 bases). Germline assignment: CDR1 SGHKS and CDR2 YYEKEE (reference sequence). The V gene lost 4 bases and the J gene lost 3 bases, with 14 bases spanning the gap. CDR3 length: 14 residues. CDR3 loop: CASSEEGQYYEQYF. CDR3 bases: TGTGCCAGCAGCGAGGAAGGACAATACTACGAGCAGTACTTC.

This clonotype was found many times. The chain has TRBV7-2 and TRBJ1-1; 8 bases align to TRBD1. J gave up 0 bases and V 7 bases, and 4 bases lay outside the gene matches. This CDR3 spans 14 amino acids. Germline V gene sequence: CDR1 SGHTA, CDR2 FQGNSA. The CDR3 here is CASTQGALNTEAFF. DNA for the CDR3: TGTGCCAGCACTCAGGGGGCATTGAACACTGAAGCTTTCTTT.

This clonotype was detected many times. V gene TRBV7-2 combines with J gene TRBJ1-1; D is unresolved. V shed 1 base and J shed 6 bases, with 12 bases lying between them. CDR3 length: 14 amino acids. Looked up from germline, CDR1 is SGHTA and CDR2 is FQGNSA. CDR3 coding DNA: TGTGCCAGCAGCTTAGAGTACAGACTCTCTGAAGCTTTCTTT. It translates to CASSLEYRLSEAFF. Full variable domain (outside the CDR3, taken from reference TRBV7-2 and TRBJ1-1): GAGVSQSPSNKVTEKGKDVELRCDPISGHTALYWYRQSLGQGLEFLIYFQGNSAPDKSGLPSDRFSAERTGGSVSTLTIQRTQQEDSAVYLCASSLEYRLSEAFFGQGTRLTVV.

This clonotype was seen at least ten times. The chain combines TRBV14 with TRBJ1-2, with D tentatively TRBD1 (6 bases). V shed 5 bases and J shed 5 bases, with 12 bases lying between them. The V gene's germline CDR1 is SGHDN and CDR2 FVKESK. The CDR3 has 13 residues. The CDR3 sequence is CASSIGGGYGYTF. CDR3 DNA: TGTGCCAGCAGCATCGGAGGGGGTTATGGCTACACCTTC.

This clonotype was counted at least ten times. V and J are TRBV7-2 and TRBJ2-2; no definite D call. The CDR3 covers 14 residues. The germline V and J ends were trimmed by 1 base and 4 bases, with 7 bases remaining between them. Germline values: CDR1 SGHTA, CDR2 FQGNSA. The CDR3 DNA is TGTGCCAGCAGCTTAGTACAGTCCACCGGGGAGCTGTTTTTT. Translation gives CASSLVQSTGELFF.

This clonotype has a count of ten or more. V gene TRBV7-8 combines with J gene TRBJ2-3; unclear D gene. V was clipped by 5 bases and J by 0 bases, with 15 bases between them. The CDR3 length is 16 residues. CDR1 is SGHVS and CDR2 is FQNEAQ in the germline V gene. The CDR3 DNA reads as TGTGCCAGCAGCGGCCGTCTTATACCTAGCACAGATACGCAGTATTTT. It yields the protein CASSGRLIPSTDTQYF.

This clonotype was picked up many times. The rearrangement links TRBV5-1 to TRBJ2-7, with D uncertain. Looked up from germline, CDR1 is SGHRS and CDR2 is YFSETQ. CDR3 size: 11 residues. V lost 0 bases and J 7 bases, leaving 5 bases between the germline ends. CDR3 sequence reads: CASSLEEEQYF. The DNA of the CDR3 is TGCGCCAGCAGCTTGGAGGAGGAGCAGTACTTC. Complete variable domain (other parts from reference TRBV5-1 and TRBJ2-7): KAGVTQTPRYLIKTRGQQVTLSCSPISGHRSVSWYQQTPGQGLQFLFEYFSETQRNKGNFPGRFSGRQFSNSRSEMNVSTLELGDSALYLCASSLEEEQYFGPGTRLTVT.

By frequency in the sample, this clonotype is medium-sized. The chain has TRBV12-3 or TRBV12-4 and TRBJ2-2; possibly TRBD1 or TRBD2 for D (6 bases each). V dropped 3 bases and J dropped 0 bases, with 11 bases sitting between them. The CDR3 is made up of 16 amino acids. CDR3 sequence reads: CASSFQGTANTGELFF. CDR3 nucleotide sequence: TGTGCCAGCAGTTTCCAGGGGACTGCGAACACCGGGGAGCTGTTTTTT.

This clonotype qualifies as medium-sized. V gene TRBV28 combines with J gene TRBJ2-1, with unresolved D. The CDR3 covers 11 residues. V was pared by 4 bases and J by 10 bases, with 8 bases between. The germline V gene encodes CDR1 MDHEN and CDR2 SYDVKM. In DNA, the CDR3 is TGTGCCAGCAGTTCTCGTCCGGAGCAGTTCTTC. Translation: CASSSRPEQFF.

This clonotype was recorded at least ten times. The chain is built from TRBV18 and TRBJ2-5; D not certain. The germline CDR1 and CDR2 sequences are KGHSH and LQKENI. This CDR3 contains 13 residues. V lost 3 bases, J lost 5 bases, and 10 bases lay in between. CDR3 amino acids: CASSPPLSETQYF. In DNA, the CDR3 is TGTGCCAGCTCACCGCCCCTTTCTGAGACCCAGTACTTC.

This clonotype has at least ten counts. The chain employs TRBV7-6 and TRBJ2-7; 10 bases are shared with TRBD2. CDR1 SGHVS and CDR2 FNYEAQ come from the germline V gene. The trim removed 1 base at V and 3 bases at J, leaving 12 bases unmatched. The CDR3 spans 18 residues. The CDR3 reads CASSLGPLLAGEGYEQYF. CDR3 DNA: TGTGCCAGCAGCTTAGGGCCCCTTCTAGCGGGGGAGGGCTACGAGCAGTACTTC.

In its sample, this clonotype ranks as medium-sized. J is TRBJ2-7 and V is TRBV20-1; 10 bases line up with TRBD2. The V gene's germline CDR1 is DFQATT and CDR2 SNEGSKA (reference sequence). CDR3 length equals 13 residues. V trimming: 6 bases; J trimming: 7 bases; junction bases outside the gene matches: 9. CDR3 in amino acids: CSASPATSGEQYF. In nucleotides, the CDR3 is TGCAGTGCCTCCCCCGCGACTAGCGGGGAGCAGTACTTC.

The chain carries TRBV9 and TRBJ2-2; D unresolved. The CDR3 runs to 13 residues. Germline V gene sequence: CDR1 SGDLS, CDR2 YYNGEE. Trimming stripped 3 bases from V and 4 bases from J, with 7 bases between. CDR3 amino acids: CASSDGLTGELFF. CDR3 nucleotide sequence: TGTGCCAGCAGCGACGGCCTCACCGGGGAGCTGTTTTTT.

There are many counts of this clonotype. The rearrangement links TRBV7-2 to TRBJ2-7, with 7 bases fitting TRBD2. This CDR3 region has 15 residues. Looked up from germline, CDR1 is SGHTA and CDR2 is FQGNSA. V lost 1 base and J lost 1; bases outside the gene matches: 4. DNA of the CDR3: TGTGCCAGCAGCTTAGAGGCGCGGGGGTCCTACGAGCAGTACTTC. Protein: CASSLEARGSYEQYF.

The chain links TRBV7-6 to TRBJ2-7, with D hard to call. Trimming stripped 5 bases from V and 7 bases from J, with 12 bases between. Looked up from germline, CDR1 is SGHVS and CDR2 is FNYEAQ. CDR3 length: 12 amino acids. CDR3: CASSPGPPEQYF. The DNA of the CDR3 is TGTGCCAGCAGCCCCGGGCCCCCGGAGCAGTACTTC.